This TCR beta chain was found in a study of CD8 T cells in ankylosing spondylitis. Findings of the study overall: Disease-linked clones reportedly showed significant enrichment in matched ankylosing spondylitis synovial fluid. Among TCR beta sequences, a motif of eight highly homologous variants appeared characteristic of ankylosing spondylitis blood.

TCRdb ran MiXCR on the 5' RACE reads and lists one entry per CDR3 protein. The sample yields about 390,000 distinct CDR3 sequences, approximately 20% seen once. Notes on this clonotype: The target antigen is unknown.

The sequenced material came from blood, either unsorted or a sorted T cell fraction (not recorded which). The sequence was collected from a male donor with ankylosing spondylitis.

CDR3 nucleotide sequence: TGCGCCAGCAGCTTGGGCCCACGTCCTAGCGGGAACACAGATACGCAGTATTTT. It is translated as CASSLGPRPSGNTDTQYF. J is TRBJ2-3 and V is TRBV5-1, with 9 nucleotides matching TRBD2. J gave up 2 bases and V 0 bases, and 10 bases lay outside the gene matches. The CDR3 covers 18 residues. CDR1 and CDR2 from the germline V gene are SGHRS and YFSETQ.